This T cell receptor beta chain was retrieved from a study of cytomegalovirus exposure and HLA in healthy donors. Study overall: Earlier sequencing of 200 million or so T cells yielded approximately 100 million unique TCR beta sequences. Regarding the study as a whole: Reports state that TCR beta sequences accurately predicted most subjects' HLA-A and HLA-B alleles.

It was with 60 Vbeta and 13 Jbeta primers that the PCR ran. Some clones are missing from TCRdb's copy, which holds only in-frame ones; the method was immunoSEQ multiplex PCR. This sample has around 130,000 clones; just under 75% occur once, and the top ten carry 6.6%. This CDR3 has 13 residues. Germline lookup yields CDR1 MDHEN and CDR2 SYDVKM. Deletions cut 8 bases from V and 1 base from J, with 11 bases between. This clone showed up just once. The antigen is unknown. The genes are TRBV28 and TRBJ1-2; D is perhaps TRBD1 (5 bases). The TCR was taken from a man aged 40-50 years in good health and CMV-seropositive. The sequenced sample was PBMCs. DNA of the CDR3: TGTGCCAGCGGGGGGTGGGATAACTATGGCTACACCTTC. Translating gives CASGGWDNYGYTF.